This entry describes one T cell receptor beta chain. The antigen is undetermined. These data originate in a study of blood T cells in healthy people across ages. Study outcomes and limitations: Whereas aged donors had fewer naive CD4+ cells, long-lived donors had more of them and higher diversity.

The second PCR ran roughly 7 to 12 cycles with a sample-barcoded 5' primer and J-beta primers. Each CDR3 protein gets one entry after TCRdb re-called the 5' RACE reads with MiXCR. The sample consists of about 800,000 distinct CDR3 sequences, 58% of them appearing once. This CDR3 contains 15 residues. V gave up 3 bases and J gave up 7 bases, with 18 bases separating them. The germline V gene encodes CDR1 MNHEY and CDR2 SVGAGI. The sequence was collected from a man between 25 and 39 years old in good health. The chain has TRBV6-5 and TRBJ1-2, with D perhaps TRBD1 (5 bases). Sequencing was performed on blood. In DNA form, the CDR3 reads TGTGCCAGCAGTTATCAGCAAGTCCAGGGACTTGGCTACACCTTC. It encodes CASSYQQVQGLGYTF.